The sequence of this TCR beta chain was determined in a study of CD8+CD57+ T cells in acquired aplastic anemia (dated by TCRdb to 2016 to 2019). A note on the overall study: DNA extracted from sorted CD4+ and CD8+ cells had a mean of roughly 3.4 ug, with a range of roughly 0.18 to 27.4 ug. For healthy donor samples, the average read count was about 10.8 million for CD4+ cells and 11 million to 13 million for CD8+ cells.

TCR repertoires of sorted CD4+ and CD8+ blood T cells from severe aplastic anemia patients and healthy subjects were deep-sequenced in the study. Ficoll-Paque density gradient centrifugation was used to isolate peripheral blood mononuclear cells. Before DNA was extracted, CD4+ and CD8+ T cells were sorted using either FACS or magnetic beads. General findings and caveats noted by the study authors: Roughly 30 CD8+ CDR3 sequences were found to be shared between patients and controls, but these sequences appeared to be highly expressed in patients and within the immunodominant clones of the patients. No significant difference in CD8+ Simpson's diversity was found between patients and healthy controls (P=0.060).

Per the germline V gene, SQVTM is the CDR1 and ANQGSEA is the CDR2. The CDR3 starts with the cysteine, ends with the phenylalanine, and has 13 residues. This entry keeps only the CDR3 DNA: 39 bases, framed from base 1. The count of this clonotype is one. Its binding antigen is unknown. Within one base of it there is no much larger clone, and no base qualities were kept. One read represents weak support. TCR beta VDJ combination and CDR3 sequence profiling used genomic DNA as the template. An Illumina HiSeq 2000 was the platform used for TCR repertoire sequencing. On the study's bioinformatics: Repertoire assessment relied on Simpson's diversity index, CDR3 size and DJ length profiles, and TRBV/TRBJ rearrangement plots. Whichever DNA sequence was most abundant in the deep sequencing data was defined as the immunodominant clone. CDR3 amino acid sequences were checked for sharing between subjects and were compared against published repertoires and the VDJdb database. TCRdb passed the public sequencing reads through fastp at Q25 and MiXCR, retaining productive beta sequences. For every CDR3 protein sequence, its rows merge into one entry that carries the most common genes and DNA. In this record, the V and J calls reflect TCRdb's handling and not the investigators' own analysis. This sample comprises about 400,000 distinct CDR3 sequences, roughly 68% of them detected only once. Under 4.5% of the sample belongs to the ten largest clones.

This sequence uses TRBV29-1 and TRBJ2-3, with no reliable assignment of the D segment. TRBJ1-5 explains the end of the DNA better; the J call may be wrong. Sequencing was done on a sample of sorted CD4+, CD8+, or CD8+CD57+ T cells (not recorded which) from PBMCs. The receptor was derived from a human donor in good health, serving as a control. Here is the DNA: TGCAGCGTAACAGAGACGGCGGATGAGACCCAGCATTTT. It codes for CSVTETADETQHF.